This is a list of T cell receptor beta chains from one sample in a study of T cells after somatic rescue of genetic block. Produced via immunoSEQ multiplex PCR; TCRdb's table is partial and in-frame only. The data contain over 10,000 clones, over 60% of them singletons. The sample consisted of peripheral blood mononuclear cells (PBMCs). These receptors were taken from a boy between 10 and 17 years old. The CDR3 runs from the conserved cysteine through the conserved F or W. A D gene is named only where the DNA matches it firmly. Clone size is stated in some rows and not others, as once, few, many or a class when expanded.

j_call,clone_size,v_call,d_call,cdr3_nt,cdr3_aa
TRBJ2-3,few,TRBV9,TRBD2,TGTGCCAGCAGCGGCGGCCCTTGGACTAGCGGGGGGGCAGCAGATACGCAGTATTTT,CASSGGPWTSGGAADTQYF
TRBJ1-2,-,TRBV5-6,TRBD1,TGTGCCAGCAGCTCATACAGGGGAATAAACGGCTACACCTTC,CASSSYRGINGYTF
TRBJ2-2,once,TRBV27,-,TGTGCCAGCAGTTTATCGGGGGTCGGGGAGCTGTTTTTT,CASSLSGVGELFF
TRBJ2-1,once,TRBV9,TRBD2,TGTGCCAGCAGCCTCGGACTAGCGGGGGGGCCCTCCTACAATGAGCAGTTCTTC,CASSLGLAGGPSYNEQFF
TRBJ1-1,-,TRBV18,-,TGTGCCAGCTCACCACAGGGGAACACTGAAGCTTTCTTT,CASSPQGNTEAFF
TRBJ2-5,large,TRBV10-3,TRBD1,TGTGCCATCAGTGAGCCGCCGGACAGGGGGCAAGAGACCCAGTACTTC,CAISEPPDRGQETQYF
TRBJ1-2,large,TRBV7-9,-,TGTGCCAGCAGCTCGGCCCTCTATGGCTACACCTTC,CASSSALYGYTF
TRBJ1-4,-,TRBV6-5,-,TGTGCCAGCAGTTACGGGGGGGAAGGCGGAAAACTGTTTTTT,CASSYGGEGGKLFF
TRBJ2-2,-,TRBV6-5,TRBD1,TGTGCCAGCAGGGGACAGTACACCGGGGAGCTGTTTTTT,CASRGQYTGELFF
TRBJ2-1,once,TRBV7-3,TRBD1,TGTGCCAGCAGCCTTTGGGGGACAGGGGCCAATGAGCAGTTCTTC,CASSLWGTGANEQFF
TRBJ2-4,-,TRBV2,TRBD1,TGTGCCAGCAGTGCTAGGAGACAGGGGGCTTATAACATTCAGTACTTC,CASSARRQGAYNIQYF
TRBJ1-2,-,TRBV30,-,TGTGCCTGGAGTGTACTGGGAGGGAATGGCTACACCTTC,CAWSVLGGNGYTF
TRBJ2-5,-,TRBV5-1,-,TGCGCCAGCAGCTTGACCCATCTCCAAGAGACCCAGTACTTC,CASSLTHLQETQYF
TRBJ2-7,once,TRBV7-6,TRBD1,TGTGCCAGCAGCTTATTTCGGACAGGGAACGAGCAGTACTTC,CASSLFRTGNEQYF
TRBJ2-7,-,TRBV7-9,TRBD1,TGTGCCAGCAGCCCGCCACAGGGGTACCACGAGCAGTACTTC,CASSPPQGYHEQYF
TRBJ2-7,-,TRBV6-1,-,TGTGCCAGCAGTGAAAAGGGGGGACCCTACGAGCAGTACTTC,CASSEKGGPYEQYF
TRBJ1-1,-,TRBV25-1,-,TGTGCCAGCATACCCCGGTGGGTAACGGAGAACACTGAAGCTTTCTTT,CASIPRWVTENTEAFF
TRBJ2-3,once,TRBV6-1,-,TGTGCCAGCAGTGATGGGGTTTTTAGCACAGATACGCAGTATTTT,CASSDGVFSTDTQYF
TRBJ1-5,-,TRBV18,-,TGTGCCAGCTCACCAGCGGGGTCACCCGACACTCAGCCCCAGCATTTT,CASSPAGSPDTQPQHF
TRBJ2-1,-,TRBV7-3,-,TGTGCCAGCAGCTTATCGGCAGGGTACAATGAGCAGTTCTTC,CASSLSAGYNEQFF